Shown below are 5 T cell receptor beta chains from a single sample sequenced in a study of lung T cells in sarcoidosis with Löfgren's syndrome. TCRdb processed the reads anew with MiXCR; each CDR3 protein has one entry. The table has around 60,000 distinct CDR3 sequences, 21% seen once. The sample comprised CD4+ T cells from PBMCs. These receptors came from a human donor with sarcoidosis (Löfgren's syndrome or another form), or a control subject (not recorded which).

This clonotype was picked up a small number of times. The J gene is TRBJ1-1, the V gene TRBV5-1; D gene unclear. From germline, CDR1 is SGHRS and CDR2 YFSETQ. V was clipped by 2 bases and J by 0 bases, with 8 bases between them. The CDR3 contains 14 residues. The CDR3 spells CASSLARMNTEAFF. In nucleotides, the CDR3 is TGCGCCAGCAGCTTAGCCAGAATGAACACTGAAGCTTTCTTT.

CDR3 coding DNA: TGCAGCGTCCAAGGGGGCTCTAACTATGGCTACACCTTC. Its protein is CSVQGGSNYGYTF. The chain joins TRBV20-1 to TRBJ1-2; 7 bases line up with TRBD1. This CDR3 region has 13 residues. Germline values: CDR1 DFQATT, CDR2 SNEGSKA (reference sequence).

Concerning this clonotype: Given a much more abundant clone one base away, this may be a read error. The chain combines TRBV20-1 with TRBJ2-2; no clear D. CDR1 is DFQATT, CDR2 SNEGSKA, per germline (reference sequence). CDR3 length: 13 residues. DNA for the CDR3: TGCAGTTCTAGTAACACCAACACCGGGGAGCTGTTTTTT. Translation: CSSSNTNTGELFF.

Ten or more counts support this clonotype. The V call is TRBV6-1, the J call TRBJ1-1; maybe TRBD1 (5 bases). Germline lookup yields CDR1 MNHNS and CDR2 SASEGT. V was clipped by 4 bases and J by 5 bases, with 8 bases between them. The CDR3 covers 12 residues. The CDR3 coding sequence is TGTGCCAGCAGTGGGGGCTCAACTGAAGCTTTCTTT. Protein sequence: CASSGGSTEAFF.

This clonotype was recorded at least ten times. CDR3 nucleotide sequence: TGTGCCAGCAGCTTAGAGGGACAGGATTACTTC. It encodes CASSLEGQDYF. The chain is built from TRBV7-9 and TRBJ2-5; TRBD1 matches 8 bases. V was pared by 1 base and J by 14 bases, with 3 bases of the junction left unmatched. The CDR3 has 11 residues. Germline V gene lookup returns CDR1 SEHNR and CDR2 FQNEAQ (reference sequence). The variable domain in full, with the rest retrieved from reference TRBV7-9 and TRBJ2-5, is DTGVSQNPRHKITKRGQNVTFRCDPISEHNRLYWYRQTLGQGPEFLTYFQNEAQLEKSRLLSDRFSAERPKGSFSTLEIQRTEQGDSAMYLCASSLEGQDYFGPGTRLLVL.